This T cell receptor beta chain comes out of a study of T cell responses to AZD1222 COVID-19 vaccine. General study findings and limits: In a largely white British group with more females than males, clonal diversity was possibly underestimated. Among those given AZD1222, only 5 to 7 were seropositive at baseline.

Looked up from germline, CDR1 is SGDLS and CDR2 is YYNGEE. Trimming shortened V by 4 bases and J by 1 base, and 7 bases separated the two germline ends. CDR3 length: 13 amino acids. Profiling relied on immunoSEQ multiplex PCR, and the TCRdb table lists in-frame clones only, not all of them. The repertoire holds 57,000 or so clones, with about 70% as singletons. As regards this clone: The antigen remains unidentified.

The sequencing used peripheral blood, collected on day 0 of AZD1222 vaccination. The source is an adult in good health. V is TRBV9 and J is TRBJ2-3; D is uncertain. CDR3 DNA sequence: TGTGCCAGCAGCTCTGGGGGCACAGATACGCAGTATTTT. This gives the protein CASSSGGTDTQYF.